A selection of T cell receptor beta chains follows, all from one sample in a study of T-cell memory formation after mild COVID-19. TCRdb re-called the 5' RACE reads through MiXCR, storing one row per CDR3 protein. The sample has 300,000 to 400,000 distinct CDR3 sequences, roughly an eighth seen once. The sample was PBMCs or a T cell subset sorted from them (not recorded which). The origin of the receptors is a man between 18 and 29 years old who had mild COVID-19 (a few samples of this study predate the infection). Cell type and time point are not known. CDR3s include the opening cysteine and the closing phenylalanine or tryptophan. Fields, in order: clone size, D gene, V gene, J gene, CDR3 protein, CDR3 DNA. D genes are given only for firm matches. A clone size is listed for some rows: how often the clone was seen (once, few, many), or a class if it is expanded.

>many|.|TRBV7-2|TRBJ2-2
CASSLSVGVTGELFF
TGTGCCAGCAGCTTATCGGTAGGAGTCACCGGGGAGCTGTTTTTT
>few|TRBD2|TRBV12-3/TRBV12-4|TRBJ2-1
CASSLGLVAGGPDEQFF
TGTGCCAGCAGTTTGGGGCTAGTAGCGGGGGGGCCCGATGAGCAGTTCTTC
>.|.|TRBV28|TRBJ2-3
CASYGGAGTDTQYF
TGTGCCAGCTATGGGGGGGCGGGCACAGATACGCAGTATTTT
>.|TRBD1|TRBV10-3|TRBJ2-7
CAIWGGAGTGAYEKYF
TGTGCCATCTGGGGAGGTGCAGGGACAGGGGCCTACGAGAAGTACTTC
>few|.|TRBV2|TRBJ2-5
CASPMVETQYF
TGTGCCAGCCCCATGGTAGAGACCCAGTACTTC
>few|.|TRBV5-1|TRBJ2-2
CASSLAAGHTGELFF
TGCGCCAGCAGCTTGGCCGCGGGGCACACCGGGGAGCTGTTTTTT
>few|.|TRBV4-3|TRBJ2-1
CASSQIAGQGRIRDEQFF
TGCGCCAGCAGCCAAATAGCGGGACAGGGTCGGATTCGCGATGAGCAGTTCTTC
>.|.|TRBV20-1|TRBJ2-2
CSARVGLGELFF
TGCAGTGCTAGGGTGGGGCTCGGGGAGCTGTTTTTT
>few|.|TRBV6-2/TRBV6-3|TRBJ2-7
CASRGEPPYEQYF
TGTGCCAGCAGAGGCGAGCCCCCCTACGAGCAGTACTTC
>few|.|TRBV11-2|TRBJ2-3
CASSFNGGRDTQYF
TGTGCCAGCAGCTTTAACGGGGGGCGGGATACGCAGTATTTT
>.|.|TRBV12-3/TRBV12-4|TRBJ2-2
CASSFKAGELFF
TGTGCCAGCAGTTTTAAGGCCGGGGAGCTGTTTTTT
>.|.|TRBV19|TRBJ1-5
CASSPPTDDQPQHF
TGTGCCAGTAGTCCACCGACGGATGATCAGCCCCAGCATTTT
>.|TRBD1|TRBV7-9|TRBJ2-1
CASSLGQGVNEQFF
TGTGCCAGCAGCTTAGGACAGGGAGTTAATGAGCAGTTCTTC
>.|.|TRBV7-8|TRBJ2-5
CASSLRTGVAVNQETQYF
TGTGCCAGCAGCTTAAGAACGGGAGTAGCGGTAAACCAAGAGACCCAGTACTTC
>few|.|TRBV5-1|TRBJ1-1
CASSLRGAGRNSEAFF
TGCGCCAGCAGCTTGAGGGGTGCCGGTAGGAACTCGGAAGCTTTCTTT
>.|TRBD1|TRBV10-3|TRBJ2-5
CAISEPDRGGETQYF
TGTGCCATCAGTGAGCCCGACAGGGGGGGAGAGACCCAGTACTTC
>.|TRBD1|TRBV4-1|TRBJ2-7
CASSHGQGAYEQYF
TGCGCCAGCAGCCACGGACAGGGAGCCTACGAGCAGTACTTC
>.|.|TRBV7-9|TRBJ2-1
CASSFGTNEQFF
TGTGCCAGCAGCTTCGGGACCAATGAGCAGTTCTTC
>many|.|TRBV5-5|TRBJ2-5
CASSVTGYQTQYF
TGTGCCAGCAGCGTCACAGGGTATCAGACCCAGTACTTC
>few|TRBD2|TRBV6-6|TRBJ2-1
CASSRRTRVGNEQFF
TGTGCCAGCAGCCGTAGGACTAGAGTTGGCAATGAGCAGTTCTTC
>.|.|TRBV29-1|TRBJ1-1
CSVEEGSTEAFF
TGCAGCGTTGAAGAAGGGTCGACAGAAGCTTTCTTT
>.|.|TRBV5-1|TRBJ2-7
CASSPGQTGREQYF
TGCGCCAGCAGCCCAGGACAGACGGGGAGGGAGCAGTACTTC
>few|.|TRBV24-1|TRBJ2-1
CATSDGPGPSSYNEQFF
TGTGCCACCAGTGATGGCCCTGGACCAAGCTCCTACAATGAGCAGTTCTTC
>few|.|TRBV18|TRBJ2-5
CASSPKGGRQETQYF
TGTGCCAGCTCACCAAAGGGTGGCCGACAAGAGACCCAGTACTTC
>few|.|TRBV5-1|TRBJ2-5
CASSFNGRETQYF
TGCGCCAGCAGCTTCAACGGAAGGGAGACCCAGTACTTC
>few|.|TRBV3-1|TRBJ2-1
CASSQRGAAYNEQFF
TGTGCCAGCAGCCAACGGGGGGCGGCATACAATGAGCAGTTCTTC
>.|TRBD1|TRBV14|TRBJ1-1
CASSQVQGAEAFF
TGTGCCAGCAGCCAGGTACAGGGGGCAGAGGCTTTCTTT
>few|.|TRBV5-1|TRBJ1-2
CASSLARTYGYTF
TGCGCCAGCAGCTTGGCAAGAACCTATGGCTACACCTTC
>few|.|TRBV4-3|TRBJ1-2
CASSQGPNKDRQNYGYTF
TGCGCCAGCAGCCAAGGACCGAACAAGGACCGACAGAACTATGGCTACACCTTC
>.|TRBD2|TRBV20-1|TRBJ2-1
CSAQTPSGGSYNEQFF
TGCAGTGCCCAAACCCCTAGCGGGGGCTCCTACAATGAGCAGTTCTTC
>.|TRBD2|TRBV12-3/TRBV12-4|TRBJ2-5
CASILAGGPSETQYF
TGTGCCAGCATCCTAGCGGGGGGGCCTTCAGAGACCCAGTACTTC
>few|TRBD2|TRBV6-2/TRBV6-3|TRBJ2-7
CASSGPSGGAYEQYF
TGTGCCAGCAGTGGCCCTAGCGGGGGTGCCTACGAGCAGTACTTC
>few|TRBD1|TRBV27|TRBJ1-2
CASTPIPGQPYGYTF
TGTGCCAGCACCCCCATCCCGGGACAGCCCTATGGCTACACCTTC
>few|TRBD1|TRBV20-1|TRBJ1-4
CSAREDRGKLFF
TGCAGTGCTAGAGAGGACAGGGGGAAGCTGTTTTTT
>.|.|TRBV4-3|TRBJ2-7
CASSQDPGNSYEQYF
TGCGCCAGCAGCCAAGACCCGGGTAACTCCTACGAGCAGTACTTC
>.|.|TRBV12-3/TRBV12-4|TRBJ1-6
CASSEIVPPNSPLHF
TGTGCCAGCAGCGAGATTGTTCCCCCGAATTCACCCCTCCACTTT
>many|.|TRBV7-9|TRBJ1-1
CASHWGTGTTEAFF
TGTGCCAGTCACTGGGGCACCGGGACCACTGAAGCTTTCTTT
>.|.|TRBV4-2|TRBJ1-4
CASSVLGRTSNEKLFF
TGTGCCAGCAGCGTCCTGGGACGGACTTCTAATGAAAAACTGTTTTTT
>.|.|TRBV11-2|TRBJ2-5
CASSLNRIARETQYF
TGTGCCAGCAGCTTAAACAGAATAGCCAGGGAGACCCAGTACTTC
>few|.|TRBV7-9|TRBJ2-1
CASSLALGPYNEQFF
TGTGCCAGCAGCTTAGCCTTAGGACCATACAATGAGCAGTTCTTC
>few|.|TRBV6-1|TRBJ1-1
CASSTYPGVTEAFF
TGTGCCAGCAGTACCTACCCGGGGGTCACTGAAGCTTTCTTT
>.|.|TRBV19|TRBJ2-1
CASSLGAGSQFF
TGTGCCAGTAGTTTAGGAGCGGGTTCACAGTTCTTC
>many|.|TRBV7-2|TRBJ2-3
CASSPGTDTQYF
TGTGCCAGCAGCCCGGGGACAGATACGCAGTATTTT
>few|.|TRBV9|TRBJ2-2
CASSVDSFFPNTGELFF
TGTGCCAGCAGCGTCGACAGCTTTTTCCCGAACACCGGGGAGCTGTTTTTT
>.|.|TRBV3-1|TRBJ1-1
CASSPMVNTEAFF
TGTGCCAGCAGCCCAATGGTGAACACTGAAGCTTTCTTT
>.|.|TRBV7-2|TRBJ2-2
CASSLTGFTGELFF
TGTGCCAGCAGCTTAACAGGGTTCACCGGGGAGCTGTTTTTT
>.|TRBD1|TRBV7-9|TRBJ2-5
CASSLVGQGQETQYF
TGTGCCAGCAGCTTAGTAGGACAGGGCCAAGAGACCCAGTACTTC
>.|TRBD1|TRBV11-2|TRBJ1-2
CASSLGRTGGYTF
TGTGCCAGCAGCCTGGGCCGGACAGGAGGCTACACCTTC
>many|TRBD2|TRBV4-3|TRBJ2-1
CASSSRGAPYNEQFF
TGCGCCAGCAGCTCGCGGGGGGCCCCCTACAATGAGCAGTTCTTC
>.|TRBD2|TRBV5-5|TRBJ2-5
CASSSSRGGRETQYF
TGTGCCAGCAGCTCCAGCCGGGGGGGCAGAGAGACCCAGTACTTC
>few|.|TRBV9|TRBJ2-5
CASSVGGKETQYF
TGTGCCAGCAGCGTAGGGGGCAAAGAGACCCAGTACTTC